What follows are 30 T cell receptor beta chains derived from one specimen sequenced in a study of shared clonotypes between healthy human individuals. TCRdb's table, derived via immunoSEQ multiplex PCR, lists solely in-frame clones and lacks some. Here the sample spans around 2.1 million clones, 90% to 97% being singletons. The sequenced sample was naive CD4+ T cells sorted from blood. Subset described: CD45RA+ positively selected. These receptor sequences come from a man between 18 and 35 years old in good health.

The rearrangement links TRBV6-1 to TRBJ1-1, with D unresolved. The CDR3 extends over 15 amino acids. Between the trimmed V and J ends, which lost 4 bases and 0 bases, there was a span of 12 bases. Germline values: CDR1 MNHNS, CDR2 SASEGT. This CDR3 is CASSGNGVMNTEAFF. Here the CDR3 DNA reads TGTGCCAGCAGTGGGAACGGGGTGATGAACACTGAAGCTTTCTTT.

The chain recombines TRBV5-1 with TRBJ1-6, with D maybe TRBD1 (5 bases). The CDR3 consists of 18 residues. V dropped 5 bases and J dropped 3 bases, with 21 bases sitting between them. The V gene's germline CDR1 is SGHRS and CDR2 YFSETQ. DNA for the CDR3: TGCGCCAGCAGGATTGGGACTGTTGAGACCCTCTATAATTCACCCCTCCACTTT. It specifies CASRIGTVETLYNSPLHF.

The rearrangement uses TRBV28 and TRBJ1-6, with 8 bases fitting TRBD1. J was trimmed by 4 bases and V by 2 bases; bases with no gene match: 1. CDR1 is MDHEN and CDR2 is SYDVKM in the germline V gene. The CDR3 contains 15 residues. The CDR3 region is CASSLGDRYNSPLHF. In DNA form, the CDR3 reads TGTGCCAGCAGTTTAGGGGACAGGTATAATTCACCCCTCCACTTT.

The V and J genes are TRBV6-4 and TRBJ2-1; 14 nucleotides align to TRBD2. In germline, CDR1 is MRHNA, CDR2 SNTAGT. The V segment lost 2 bases and the J segment 16 bases; nucleotides outside the gene matches: 1. The CDR3 totals 12 residues. The CDR3 nucleotides read TGTGCCAGCAGTGACGGGACTAGCGGGAGATTCTTC. Amino acids: CASSDGTSGRFF.

This chain connects TRBV6-1 to TRBJ2-5; tentatively, D is TRBD1 (6 bases). Germline V gene lookup returns CDR1 MNHNS and CDR2 SASEGT. V was shortened by 7 bases and J by 5 bases, with 14 bases between the two germline ends. The CDR3 sequence is 13 residues long. The CDR3 loop is CASNKGGVETQYF. The CDR3, as DNA: TGTGCCAGCAACAAAGGGGGTGTCGAGACCCAGTACTTC.

The rearrangement joins TRBV7-9 to TRBJ1-1; D not resolved. In germline, CDR1 is SEHNR, CDR2 FQNEAQ (reference sequence). The CDR3 spans 14 residues. The V and J ends lost 4 bases and 1 base respectively, with 10 bases between them. The DNA for the CDR3 is TGTGCCAGCAGCTCAAACCAACAGAACACTGAAGCTTTCTTT. Amino acid sequence: CASSSNQQNTEAFF.

The J gene is TRBJ2-1, the V gene TRBV6-5; 8 bases agree with TRBD1. V shed 2 bases and J 6 bases; nucleotides not matched to a gene: 6. This CDR3 has 15 residues. CDR1 and CDR2 (germline): MNHEY, SVGAGI. The CDR3 nucleotides are TGTGCCAGCAGTTACGCGACAGGGGTGGGCAATGAGCAGTTCTTC. Encoded protein: CASSYATGVGNEQFF.

This clone was found once. Other DNA sequences in the sample encode the same CDR3. The V call is TRBV4-3, the J call TRBJ1-5; unclear D gene. Germline loops: CDR1 LGHNA, CDR2 YSLEER. The CDR3 loop spans 15 amino acids. V lost 0 bases and J lost 4, with 10 bases in between. The CDR3 DNA reads TGCGCCAGCAGCCAAGATCCCAGGACGAATCAGCCCCAGCATTTT. Protein product: CASSQDPRTNQPQHF.

The rearrangement links TRBV2 to TRBJ2-7, with a possible D match to TRBD2 (6 bases). The V gene's germline CDR1 is SNHLY and CDR2 FYNNEI. The V gene lost 3 bases and the J gene lost 4 bases, with 16 bases spanning the gap. The CDR3 extends over 15 amino acids. Written as DNA, the CDR3 is TGTGCCAGCAGTGATTCCTGGGCGGGACGTTACGAGCAGTACTTC. This gives the protein CASSDSWAGRYEQYF.

The rearrangement joins TRBV5-8 to TRBJ2-7; tentatively, D is TRBD2 (5 bases). V shed 0 bases and J shed 0 bases, with 10 bases lying between them. This CDR3 is built from 15 residues. Germline lookup yields CDR1 SGHTS and CDR2 YDEGEE. The DNA of the CDR3 is TGTGCCAGCAGCTTGGTATCCGGAGGCTCCTACGAGCAGTACTTC. It yields the protein CASSLVSGGSYEQYF.

The V and J genes are TRBV7-9 and TRBJ2-5; D is unclear. V was trimmed by 0 bases and J by 2 bases, leaving 10 bases between them. This CDR3 contains 15 residues. From germline, CDR1 is SEHNR and CDR2 FQNEAQ (reference sequence). This CDR3 reads CASSLAWEKQETQYF. CDR3 nucleotides: TGTGCCAGCAGCTTAGCGTGGGAAAAGCAAGAGACCCAGTACTTC.

This chain links TRBV9 with TRBJ2-3; no clear D gene. The germline V and J ends were trimmed by 4 bases and 2 bases, with 8 bases remaining between them. The CDR3 is 13 residues long. CDR1 is SGDLS and CDR2 is YYNGEE in the germline V gene. The CDR3: CASSLDHTDTQYF. CDR3 bases: TGTGCCAGCAGCCTGGACCACACAGATACGCAGTATTTT.

The CDR3 is CASRLGPGLAEETQYF. The CDR3 nucleotides are TGTGCCAGCAGGTTGGGACCGGGACTAGCGGAAGAGACCCAGTACTTC. The chain recombines TRBV28 with TRBJ2-5; 11 nucleotides match TRBD2. This CDR3 spans 16 amino acids. V gave up 6 bases and J gave up 3 bases; unmatched junction bases: 9. The V gene's germline CDR1 is MDHEN and CDR2 SYDVKM. Complete variable domain (other parts from reference TRBV28 and TRBJ2-5): DVKVTQSSRYLVKRTGEKVFLECVQDMDHENMFWYRQDPGLGLRLIYFSYDVKMKEKGDIPEGYSVSREKKERFSLILESASTNQTSMYLCASRLGPGLAEETQYFGPGTRLLVL.

The chain is built from TRBV28 and TRBJ1-2; 8 bases are a match to TRBD1. The ends lost 4 bases at V and 3 bases at J; junction bases unmatched: 7. This CDR3 contains 15 residues. The germline V gene encodes CDR1 MDHEN and CDR2 SYDVKM. The CDR3 nucleotides are TGTGCCAGCAGTTCAACCGGGACAGGACACTATGGCTACACCTTC. Amino acids: CASSSTGTGHYGYTF.

This chain links TRBV6-5 with TRBJ1-1, with 8 bases identical to TRBD1. Germline values: CDR1 MNHEY, CDR2 SVGAGI. This CDR3 contains 13 residues. With V trimmed by 6 bases and J by 13 bases, 13 bases remained unmatched. CDR3 protein: CASRGGGQGEVFF. DNA of the CDR3: TGTGCCAGCAGAGGCGGTGGACAGGGAGAGGTTTTCTTT.

The rearrangement links TRBV18 to TRBJ1-6; D unresolved. Trimming took off 3 bases at V and 5 bases at J, with 11 bases between the two ends. The CDR3 covers 15 residues. Germline assignment: CDR1 KGHSH and CDR2 LQKENI. CDR3 sequence: CASSPRALNNSPLHF. The CDR3 region has the DNA TGTGCCAGCTCACCGCGGGCCTTGAATAATTCACCCCTCCACTTT.

This chain's CDR3 is CASSYSGTTTNEQYF. CDR3 nucleotides: TGTGCCAGCAGTTACTCTGGGACTACCACGAACGAGCAGTACTTC. The chain carries TRBV6-5 and TRBJ2-7, with 7 bases lining up with TRBD2. The V segment lost 0 bases and the J segment 5 bases; nucleotides outside the gene matches: 7. This CDR3 is 15 amino acids long. Germline V lookup: CDR1 MNHEY, CDR2 SVGAGI.

A remark on this clone: Other DNA sequences within the sample encode an identical CDR3. The V call is TRBV11-2, the J call TRBJ2-5, with D unresolved. The germline V gene has CDR1 SGHAT and CDR2 FQNNGV. This CDR3 comprises 11 residues. Trimming removed 5 bases at V and 3 bases at J, with 4 bases between. The CDR3 is CASSLKETQYF. CDR3 in DNA: TGTGCCAGCAGCCTCAAAGAGACCCAGTACTTC.

The rearrangement joins TRBV6-1 to TRBJ1-3; D remains unclear. With 7 bases removed from V and 0 bases from J, the gap between germline ends came to 13 bases. Germline CDR1 and CDR2: MNHNS and SASEGT. The CDR3 sequence is 15 residues long. The CDR3 DNA follows: TGTGCCAGCAAAGAGAAGGGCTACTCTGGAAACACCATATATTTT. It translates to CASKEKGYSGNTIYF.

Remarks on this clone: This sample also contains other DNA sequences that code for the same CDR3. This sequence joins TRBV6-5 and TRBJ1-2; the match to TRBD1 covers 9 bases. The CDR3 loop spans 15 amino acids. The germline gives CDR1 MNHEY, CDR2 SVGAGI. Trimming cost V 0 bases and J 8 bases; bases outside gene matches: 7. The CDR3: CASSYSGTGIYGYTF. The CDR3 bases are TGTGCCAGCAGTTACTCCGGGACAGGGATCTACGGCTACACCTTC.

J is TRBJ2-1 and V is TRBV11-2; 7 bases align to TRBD2. Per the germline V gene, CDR1 is SGHAT and CDR2 is FQNNGV. The J segment lost 7 bases and the V segment lost 2 bases, leaving 5 bases of the junction unmatched. The CDR3 sequence is 14 residues long. The CDR3 region is CASSLTSAGNEQFF. The CDR3 nucleotides are TGTGCCAGCAGCTTAACTAGCGCAGGGAATGAGCAGTTCTTC.

This chain joins TRBV28 and TRBJ2-3, with 11 bases fitting TRBD2. Unmatched junction bases numbered 8, after V lost 6 bases and J lost 3 bases. This CDR3 contains 16 residues. CDR1 and CDR2 (germline): MDHEN, SYDVKM. The DNA of the CDR3 is TGTGCCAGCAGCCTAGGGGTAGCGGGGGGGACAGATACGCAGTATTTT. This encodes CASSLGVAGGTDTQYF.

This clone was counted between two and nine times. The chain has TRBV28 and TRBJ1-2; D perhaps matches TRBD1 (5 bases). This CDR3 spans 13 amino acids. Germline lookup yields CDR1 MDHEN and CDR2 SYDVKM. V gave up 6 bases and J gave up 4 bases, with 12 bases separating them. The CDR3 region has the DNA TGTGCCAGCAGGGCGGACAATTTCTATGGCTACACCTTC. This sequence encodes CASRADNFYGYTF.

The chain employs TRBV6-1 and TRBJ2-1; 7 nucleotides agree with TRBD2. The CDR3 is 13 residues long. Germline assignment: CDR1 MNHNS and CDR2 SASEGT. V lost 7 bases and J lost 9; bases outside the gene matches: 9. CDR3 sequence reads: CASILREASEQFF. In nucleotides, the CDR3 is TGTGCCAGCATCCTTCGGGAGGCCAGTGAGCAGTTCTTC.

V and J are TRBV6-5 and TRBJ1-6, with D possibly matching TRBD1 (6 bases). CDR3 length equals 15 residues. Germline V gives CDR1 MNHEY, CDR2 SVGAGI. The V gene lost 0 bases and the J gene lost 7 bases, with 10 bases spanning the gap. CDR3 sequence: CASSYSNRDNSPLHF. The CDR3 DNA reads as TGTGCCAGCAGTTACTCGAACAGGGACAATTCACCCCTCCACTTT.

This rearrangement joins TRBV11-2 to TRBJ1-4, with D possibly being TRBD1 (5 bases). The CDR3 totals 16 residues. Germline CDR1 SGHAT, CDR2 FQNNGV. The V end lost 3 bases, the J end lost 0 bases, and 11 bases lay between the germline ends. The CDR3 sequence: CASSLAGTPTNEKLFF. In DNA, the CDR3 is TGTGCCAGCAGCTTGGCAGGGACCCCAACTAATGAAAAACTGTTTTTT.

The rearrangement uses TRBV30 and TRBJ2-3; no firm D call. Germline-derived CDR1 and CDR2 are GTSNPN and SVGIG (reference sequence). Trimming stripped 0 bases from V and 6 bases from J, with 7 bases between. This CDR3 contains 12 residues. Written as DNA, the CDR3 is TGTGCCTGGAGTGTAGGGCGGGATACGCAGTATTTT. Amino acid sequence: CAWSVGRDTQYF.

Worth noting for this clone: Other DNA sequences in the same sample also yield this CDR3. V gene TRBV6-1 combines with J gene TRBJ1-1, with D maybe TRBD1 (5 bases). The CDR3 is 12 amino acids. Germline lookup yields CDR1 MNHNS and CDR2 SASEGT. Trimming pared 7 bases from V and 1 base from J, leaving 7 bases between. This CDR3 reads CASKGQNTEAFF. The CDR3, as DNA: TGTGCCAGCAAGGGGCAGAACACTGAAGCTTTCTTT.

The chain is built from TRBV5-1 and TRBJ2-2; D not certain. The CDR3 runs to 16 residues. V lost 0 bases and J 0 bases, leaving 9 bases between the germline ends. CDR1 and CDR2 from the germline V gene are SGHRS and YFSETQ. The CDR3 DNA reads TGCGCCAGCAGCTTGGCCGTCAATGCGAACACCGGGGAGCTGTTTTTT. Protein product: CASSLAVNANTGELFF.

This chain uses TRBV7-2 with TRBJ2-7, with 9 nucleotides matching TRBD1. Germline V gene sequence: CDR1 SGHTA, CDR2 FQGNSA. CDR3 size: 16 residues. J lost 4 bases, V lost 2 bases, and 9 bases had no gene match. CDR3 sequence: CASSLLSGTGLYEQYF. The CDR3 bases are TGTGCCAGCAGCTTACTTTCGGGGACAGGGTTATACGAGCAGTACTTC.